The T cell receptor beta chain described here comes from a study of cytomegalovirus exposure and HLA in healthy donors (dated 2017 in TCRdb). Regarding the complete study: An earlier analysis of several hundred of the donors reported about 290 Gb of sequence data and around 120 million unique TCR beta sequences from some 180 million T cells. Roughly 300 gigabases of sequencing data and approximately 84 million unique TCR sequences were included in an early release covering about 700 HLA-typed donors. Among the approximately 420 genotyped donors, more than 70% belonged to the genetic ancestry cluster associated with self-reported Caucasian donors. The study aimed to test whether cataloging public T cell receptors could reveal signatures of past pathogen exposure. The T cell repertoires of several hundred subjects were profiled by immunosequencing and related to cytomegalovirus serostatus. Besides the first cohort of around 700 subjects, a separate validation cohort made up of 120 different subjects was used. To predict cytomegalovirus infection status, the study combined high-throughput TCR immunosequencing, statistical association of individual TCRs with disease status, and machine learning. To study patterns of TCR occurrence, a later analysis re-analyzed previously published TCR beta repertoires from around 700 donors and added high-resolution HLA genotyping. Rather than drawing on any new phenotypic data, the later analysis identified candidate immune exposures from TCR beta sequences and the way those sequences occurred across donors. To decide whether each TCR beta V gene segment behaved as functional or pseudogenic, an earlier analysis of nearly 600 of the donors relied on high-throughput TCR beta sequencing. Donor age, sex, ethnicity and CMV serostatus were compiled together with the repertoire data. Genome-wide SNP genotypes for about three fifths of the roughly 670 donors were used in a later genetic analysis, which treated that subset as a discovery cohort. All discovery cohort repertoires had been generated using a single sequencing platform. Both class I and class II loci were covered by HLA typing, at four-digit resolution. The number of donors typed differed by locus, with about 629-630 for A, B, C, DRB1 and DQB1, 522 for DQA1, about 610 for DPA1, and 400 to 490 for DPB1. Because of strong linkage in the cohort, roughly five DR-DQ haplotypes were treated as single units for association and clustering. Among some 400 genotyped donors of the cohort, an average of roughly 230,000 unique TCR beta nucleotide sequences was sequenced per donor, of which approximately 18% were non-productive.

Overall study results and their limits: Compared with the approximately 670-donor mean, donors in an Asian-associated ancestry cluster had fewer N-insertions in productive TCRs, according to a later genetic analysis. Specific HLA alleles were associated with 16,951 TCR beta sequences at a false discovery rate of 0.05 in a later analysis. In a later analysis, the rate of TCR association differed among HLA loci, with DRB1 alleles having the most associated TCRs and HLA-C alleles having the fewest. Because counts were too low, some 17 rarely observed V segments, including chromosome 9 orphons, were left out of the earlier analysis of approximately 500 of the donors. Strong co-occurrence of HLA alleles, especially DR and DQ, made assigning TCR associations to individual alleles difficult. The authors suggested that the approach could potentially be generalized to other disease states and immunological phenotypes. For the cohort, immune exposure information was limited to CMV serostatus. HLA typing was unavailable for some donors at each locus, so association tests used only the typed subset. Three of the identified cytomegalovirus-associated TCR beta chains were confirmed in vitro to be specific for cytomegalovirus antigens. A later analysis found that most CMV-associated TCR beta chains appeared HLA-restricted, with HLA associations seemingly driven largely by CMV exposure. Cytomegalovirus status was reported to be diagnosed by the classifier with high specificity and sensitivity in both the original and validation cohorts. In a later genetic analysis, a missense DCLRE1C variant was associated with V-gene and J-gene trimming of TCR beta chains, and the association was replicated in an independent cohort. In a later analysis, HLA-associated TCR beta chains showed more clonal expansion and lower generation probabilities than non-associated chains that were equally common. The cohort was sequenced for TCR beta chains only, and without alpha or paired-chain data the features that could be detected were limited. Most TCR sequences were observed very rarely across donors, whereas some public TCRs were present in many individuals. A further reported finding was that TCR beta sequences accurately predicted the HLA-A and HLA-B alleles for most subjects in the first cohort. In the study, around 150 TCR beta chains were listed as associated with cytomegalovirus. Broadly in line with IMGT annotations, most TCR beta V segments showed up in productive rearrangements about 87% or about 30% of the time in an earlier analysis of around 550 of the donors. The sequencing pipeline was judged likely to have produced a cluster of highly shared sequence variants as a technical artifact. A later analysis reported that several top co-occurrence clusters appeared linked to parvovirus B19, influenza, CMV and Epstein-Barr virus. Correlated functional status among segregating V segments might reflect linkage disequilibrium, but an unknown experimental factor could not be ruled out. Because the 87-base-pair reads could not distinguish some IMGT-functional V segments, including TRBV6-2 and TRBV6-3, those segments were excluded. The presence/absence analyses assumed that sequencing depth was roughly uniform across donors, and that assumption may not be true.

In total, 500 to 700 healthy bone marrow donors made up the cohort. At the time of sampling, every cohort member was nominally healthy, though immune exposures that went unrecorded were likely present. The donor was CMV seronegative and belonged to the group of around 350 seronegative cohort members. A peripheral blood sample was provided by each donor, and peripheral blood mononuclear cells were used for TCR beta sequencing. Genomic DNA extraction from the blood cell samples was performed with the Qiagen DNeasy Blood Extraction Kit. CDR3 length: 12 amino acids, cysteine to phenylalanine. Only CDR3 DNA remains: 36 bases, in frame from the first base. Based on the germline V gene, the CDR1 and CDR2 sequences are SGHTA and FQGNSA. V loses 2 bases, J loses 7 bases, and the germline ends lie 8 bases apart. With regard to this clone: Its antigen is currently not known.

The library was made by the immunoSEQ multiplex PCR assay. A mixture of 60 forward primers for TCR Vbeta segments and 13 reverse primers for TCR Jbeta segments was used in the multiplex PCR. The CDR3 region of rearranged TCR beta genes was amplified from genomic DNA by a multiplex PCR assay. The amplified TCR beta libraries were sequenced on the Illumina HiSeq System as 87-base-pair reads. As for the authors' bioinformatics: A later analysis tallied about 77 million unique TCR beta chains across the 550 to 850 repertoires, and about 12 million of those chains were shared by two or more donors. Raw reads were error-corrected and collapsed into unique sequences by a nearest-neighbor algorithm in which closely related sequences were merged to remove PCR and sequencing errors. CDR3 sequences were aligned to IMGT reference sequences to assign V, D and J gene segments. For a sequence to be retained, a match of at least six nucleotides was required to both a V gene segment and a J gene segment. A rearrangement counted as productive if the CDR3 had no stop codons and remained in frame with V and J, and every other rearrangement counted as non-productive. Following IMGT convention, CDR3 was defined as the stretch from the second conserved V-encoded cysteine to the conserved J-encoded phenylalanine. In an earlier analysis of around 640 of the donors, sequences lacking an unambiguous match to a single V gene segment were excluded. In an earlier analysis of several hundred of the donors, a V segment was called functional when productive rearrangements were above 56.7%, and segregating when the standard deviation between donors exceeded 5%. A statistical classification framework was developed to diagnose cytomegalovirus status using the catalog of TCR beta chain sequences. In a later analysis, V and J genes were assigned by comparing TCR nucleotide sequences against IMGT/GENE-DB human TR gene sequences. In a later analysis, CDR3 sequences and most-parsimonious VDJ recombination scenarios were assigned using the TCRdist pipeline. In a later analysis, each TCR beta chain was defined by its CDR3 amino acid sequence together with its V-gene family, and reads lacking a unique V-gene family were excluded. In a later analysis, 500 to 700 highly shared, low-generation-probability nucleotide sequences were removed to address suspected cross-contamination and a sequencing artifact. In a later analysis, a clonal expansion index for each public chain was calculated from normalized within-repertoire ranks of inferred template counts. A later analysis computed generation probabilities with a VDJ recombination model fitted to out-of-frame rearrangements, and checked the results against IGoR. Hypergeometric tests were used in a later analysis to score TCR-TCR, TCR-HLA and TCR-CMV co-occurrence, with a repertoire-size bias correction applied to the TCR pairs. To estimate false discovery rates, a later analysis permuted the HLA or CMV assignments 20 times. In a later analysis, co-occurring TCRs were grouped using DBSCAN, and TCRdist sequence similarity was added for clustering within HLA-allele-positive subsets. Repertoires with fewer than 30,000 or more than 120,000 public chains, plus five repertoires with anomalous nucleotide sharing, were excluded from co-occurrence clustering. Imported from immuneACCESS, the table was reduced by TCRdb to in-frame sequences with V and J called. These copies leave out some clones; in studies compared against another copy, an unresolved V gene accounts for under half, and the cause of the remainder is not known. The V and J calls and clone size are taken from that table; D and trimming were inferred from the DNA. This sample's table carries some 75,000 clones. The ten largest clones take up roughly 0.8% of the sample.

The sequence was collected from a boy aged 5-17 years in good health and CMV-seronegative. Sequenced material: PBMCs. The chain is made from TRBV7-2 and TRBJ1-1; tentative D gene TRBD1, with 5 bases matching. The base sequence is TGTGCCAGCAGCTTAAGAAGGGGTGAAGCTTTCTTT. This encodes CASSLRRGEAFF.